This paragraph covers one T cell receptor (beta chain) sequence. TCRdb keeps only in-frame clones here, not all; method: immunoSEQ multiplex PCR. The repertoire has tens of thousands of clones, 85% to 95% of them found once; the top ten carry approximately 0.61%. These data originate in a study of T cell changes during pregnancy in multiple sclerosis. The sequences come from CD4+ T cells from peripheral blood mononuclear cells, collected in the third trimester of pregnancy. This clonotype was obtained from a female donor with multiple sclerosis, enrolled in a pregnancy study.

The DNA of the CDR3 is TGTGCCAGCAGTGCTCGGACAGACACAGATACGCAGTATTTT. Translated: CASSARTDTDTQYF. The J gene is TRBJ2-3, the V gene TRBV6-1, with D possibly TRBD1 on 6 matching bases. V was cut by 4 bases and J by 2 bases, with 10 bases left in between. The germline CDR1 and CDR2 sequences are MNHNS and SASEGT. The CDR3 length is 14 residues.